Listed here are 14 T cell receptor beta chains from one sample, sequenced in a study of T-cell reconstitution after alpha-beta-depleted transplantation in children. Unique molecular identifiers were built into the TCRbeta library. A single record per CDR3 protein comes from TCRdb applying MiXCR to the PCR reads. The sample has a few hundred thousand distinct CDR3 sequences; 13% are singletons. Sequenced material: PBMCs, taken from the stem cell graft. These receptors were collected from a human donor who donated a stem cell graft to a child with Fanconi anemia.

In its sample, this clonotype was seen many times. The chain has TRBV7-2 and TRBJ2-7; TRBD1 aligns across 7 bases. This CDR3 spans 13 amino acids. The J segment lost 6 bases and the V segment lost 3 bases, leaving 5 bases of the junction unmatched. The germline V gene encodes CDR1 SGHTA and CDR2 FQGNSA. The CDR3 DNA reads TGTGCCAGCAGCTTTAGACAGGGTAGCGAGCAGTACTTC. The encoded protein is CASSFRQGSEQYF.

This clonotype was seen only a few times. V usage is TRBV12-3 or TRBV12-4 and J usage is TRBJ1-2; D unclear. Between the trimmed V and J ends, which lost 1 base and 13 bases, there was a span of 13 bases. The CDR3 sequence is 12 residues long. The CDR3 region is CASSLDPVESTF. The CDR3 DNA reads as TGTGCCAGCAGTTTAGACCCAGTTGAGTCCACCTTC.

This clonotype is a singleton in its sample. This chain connects TRBV28 to TRBJ2-2; tentatively, D is TRBD1 (5 bases). V lost 3 bases, J lost 9 bases, and 11 bases lay in between. This CDR3 has 13 residues. Germline V gene sequence: CDR1 MDHEN, CDR2 SYDVKM. CDR3 coding DNA: TGTGCCAGCAGTTTCCCAGGGCCTAGGGAGCTGTTTTTT. Protein product: CASSFPGPRELFF.

This clonotype was detected a few times. The rearrangement uses TRBV11-1 and TRBJ1-2; 7 bases fit TRBD1. Germline V lookup: CDR1 SGHAT, CDR2 FQDESV (reference sequence). With 5 bases clipped from V and 6 bases from J, the junction kept 6 bases outside the gene matches. This CDR3 region has 13 residues. CDR3 DNA: TGTGCCAGCAGCCCGACAGGGACCAATGGCTACACCTTC. It codes for CASSPTGTNGYTF. The variable domain in full, completed from reference TRBV11-1 and TRBJ1-2, reads EAEVAQSPRYKITEKSQAVAFWCDPISGHATLYWYRQILGQGPELLVQFQDESVVDDSQLPKDRFSAERLKGVDSTLKIQPAELGDSAMYLCASSPTGTNGYTFGSGTRLTVV.

This clonotype appeared many times. This sequence joins TRBV5-1 and TRBJ2-3; D possibly corresponds to TRBD2 (7 bases). CDR1 is SGHRS and CDR2 is YFSETQ in the germline V gene. CDR3 length: 13 residues. V lost 0 bases, J lost 8 bases, and 10 bases lay in between. The DNA of the CDR3 is TGCGCCAGCAGCTTGGTTAGGGGGGGTACGCAGTATTTT. Protein: CASSLVRGGTQYF.

The chain combines TRBV28 with TRBJ1-5; TRBD1 might be the D (6 bases). V dropped 2 bases and J dropped 6 bases, with 11 bases sitting between them. The germline gives CDR1 MDHEN, CDR2 SYDVKM. There are 14 residues in the CDR3. CDR3 region: CASSLTGKSQPQHF. The CDR3 DNA follows: TGTGCCAGCAGTTTAACAGGGAAGAGTCAGCCCCAGCATTTT.

This clonotype appeared a few times. The rearrangement joins TRBV5-1 to TRBJ1-2; 8 nucleotides line up with TRBD1. Germline assignment: CDR1 SGHRS and CDR2 YFSETQ. CDR3 length: 15 residues. With 4 bases clipped from V and 6 bases from J, the junction kept 11 bases outside the gene matches. The CDR3 DNA is TGCGCCAGCAGCGACGTGACAGGGGAAGCCGATGGCTACACCTTC. Translation gives CASSDVTGEADGYTF.

This clonotype was counted ten times or more. V usage is TRBV7-2 and J usage is TRBJ1-2; tentatively, D is TRBD1 (6 bases). V lost 1 base and J lost 7, with 10 bases in between. This CDR3 is 13 amino acids long. Germline V CDR1 and CDR2: SGHTA, FQGNSA. In DNA, the CDR3 is TGTGCCAGCAGCTTAGTTCGGGACACTGGCTACACCTTC. It translates to CASSLVRDTGYTF.

This chain uses TRBV12-3 or TRBV12-4 with TRBJ1-2; D uncertain. The V end was cut by 5 bases, the J end by 5 bases, with 12 bases between. CDR3 size: 13 residues. The CDR3 nucleotides read TGTGCCAGCAGTCGGGCGGCAGGTTATGGCTACACCTTC. This translates into CASSRAAGYGYTF.

In this sample, this clonotype turned up a few times. The chain combines TRBV6-5 with TRBJ2-3; 8 positions agree with TRBD1. V trimming: 5 bases; J trimming: 3 bases; junction bases outside the gene matches: 10. The germline gives CDR1 MNHEY, CDR2 SVGAGI. This CDR3 is built from 16 residues. The chain's CDR3 is CASSTRTGTGTDTQYF. The CDR3 nucleotides are TGTGCCAGCAGTACCCGGACAGGGACGGGGACAGATACGCAGTATTTT.

This clonotype was seen a few times. The genes are TRBV3-1 and TRBJ1-1, with D tentatively TRBD1 (6 bases). V gave up 1 base and J gave up 4 bases, with 7 bases separating them. Germline V gene data show CDR1 as LGHDT and CDR2 as YNNKEL (reference sequence). This CDR3 spans 13 amino acids. The CDR3 coding sequence is TGTGCCAGCAGCCAAGTGGACAGCACTGAAGCTTTCTTT. Amino acid sequence: CASSQVDSTEAFF.

This rearrangement joins TRBV7-9 to TRBJ1-1; 8 positions match TRBD1. The junction had 10 bases not matched to a gene; V was cut back by 1 base and J by 6 bases. Looked up from germline, CDR1 is SEHNR and CDR2 is FQNEAQ (reference sequence). The CDR3 runs to 16 residues. The CDR3 DNA follows: TGTGCCAGCAGCTTAGGACAGGGGCCAGGGGTGGCTGAAGCTTTCTTT. Translated: CASSLGQGPGVAEAFF. Combining the CDR3 with reference TRBV7-9 and TRBJ1-1 gives the whole variable domain DTGVSQNPRHKITKRGQNVTFRCDPISEHNRLYWYRQTLGQGPEFLTYFQNEAQLEKSRLLSDRFSAERPKGSFSTLEIQRTEQGDSAMYLCASSLGQGPGVAEAFFGQGTRLTVV.

This clonotype was found many times. The rearrangement links TRBV7-2 to TRBJ1-6; D is undetermined. Trimming stripped 5 bases from V and 14 bases from J, with 13 bases between. The CDR3 loop spans 12 amino acids. CDR1 is SGHTA and CDR2 is FQGNSA in the germline V gene. As DNA, the CDR3 is TGTGCCAGCAGCCTGGACGAAGGAACCCTCCACTTT. It is translated as CASSLDEGTLHF.

This chain uses TRBV20-1 with TRBJ2-1; 9 bases agree with TRBD2. Germline V gene lookup returns CDR1 DFQATT and CDR2 SNEGSKA (reference sequence). The CDR3 is 14 amino acids. V dropped 1 base and J dropped 6; count of bases not matched to a gene: 4. The CDR3 nucleotides are TGCAGTGCTAGAGGACCAGCGGGGGGCAATGAGCAGTTCTTC. It yields the protein CSARGPAGGNEQFF.